A selection of T cell receptor beta chains follows, all from one sample in a study of response to subunit inactivated influenza vaccine. One entry per CDR3 protein results from TCRdb running MiXCR on the RT-PCR reads. The sample carries 650,000 to 800,000 distinct CDR3 sequences, roughly 14% recorded once. Sequencing used PBMCs from blood, obtained around two weeks before vaccination. The receptors shown here come from a man aged 45 to 65 who received an inactivated influenza vaccine. Each CDR3 is given with its conserved first and last residue. Part of the rows lack a size; the others show once, few, many or a class for expanded clones.

v_call: TRBV4-2
j_call: TRBJ2-3
cdr3_length: 16
clone_size: NA
cdr3_aa: CASSQVPGGVTDTQYF

v_call: TRBV3-1
j_call: TRBJ2-2
cdr3_length: 14
clone_size: few
cdr3_aa: CASSGGGDTGELFF

v_call: TRBV19
j_call: TRBJ2-1
cdr3_length: 16
clone_size: NA
cdr3_aa: CASSIDFLSSYNEQFF

v_call: TRBV6-2/TRBV6-3
j_call: TRBJ2-4
cdr3_length: 20
clone_size: NA
cdr3_aa: CASSYTPGQATFLAKNIQYF

v_call: TRBV12-2
j_call: TRBJ2-7
cdr3_length: 18
clone_size: few
cdr3_aa: CASRLAGLRKGPYYEQYF

v_call: TRBV6-6
j_call: TRBJ2-7
cdr3_length: 13
clone_size: NA
cdr3_aa: CASSYTTDVSQYF

v_call: TRBV4-2
j_call: TRBJ2-7
cdr3_length: 17
clone_size: NA
cdr3_aa: CASSQEVVASYNYEQYF

v_call: TRBV6-1
j_call: TRBJ2-7
cdr3_length: 17
clone_size: many
cdr3_aa: CASSEPLRNRGRHEQYF

v_call: TRBV20-1
j_call: TRBJ2-3
cdr3_length: 14
clone_size: few
cdr3_aa: CSATGTRRTDTQYF

v_call: TRBV19
j_call: TRBJ2-3
cdr3_length: 15
clone_size: few
cdr3_aa: CASRRGTVSTDTQYF

v_call: TRBV21-1
j_call: TRBJ2-5
cdr3_length: 17
clone_size: few
cdr3_aa: CASSKALSRGQEKTQYF

v_call: TRBV5-6
j_call: TRBJ1-1
cdr3_length: 14
clone_size: NA
cdr3_aa: CASSRGGGAVEAFF

v_call: TRBV25-1
j_call: TRBJ1-1
cdr3_length: 13
clone_size: NA
cdr3_aa: CASSQGPRGEAFF

v_call: TRBV20-1
j_call: TRBJ1-4
cdr3_length: 12
clone_size: NA
cdr3_aa: CSANGGPEKLFF

v_call: TRBV12-3/TRBV12-4
j_call: TRBJ2-5
cdr3_length: 15
clone_size: NA
cdr3_aa: CASSLRRVDQETQYF

v_call: TRBV30
j_call: TRBJ2-5
cdr3_length: 12
clone_size: few
cdr3_aa: CACHAQGETQYF

v_call: TRBV6-2/TRBV6-3
j_call: TRBJ2-7
cdr3_length: 15
clone_size: NA
cdr3_aa: CASSYHGKPSYEQYF

v_call: TRBV20-1
j_call: TRBJ2-1
cdr3_length: 15
clone_size: NA
cdr3_aa: CSARDEWGESSEQFF

v_call: TRBV12-3/TRBV12-4
j_call: TRBJ2-7
cdr3_length: 14
clone_size: few
cdr3_aa: CASSFVLAGGEQYF

v_call: TRBV6-2/TRBV6-3
j_call: TRBJ1-5
cdr3_length: 15
clone_size: NA
cdr3_aa: CASSYFQGAIKPQHF

v_call: TRBV20-1
j_call: TRBJ2-3
cdr3_length: 17
clone_size: few
cdr3_aa: CSARAHRLFAATDTQYF

v_call: TRBV18
j_call: TRBJ2-3
cdr3_length: 15
clone_size: NA
cdr3_aa: CASSRMSSSTDTQYF

v_call: TRBV3-1
j_call: TRBJ1-1
cdr3_length: 14
clone_size: many
cdr3_aa: CASSQGRRNTEAFF

v_call: TRBV6-1
j_call: TRBJ2-2
cdr3_length: 15
clone_size: few
cdr3_aa: CASSGTSGALRELFF

v_call: TRBV6-2/TRBV6-3
j_call: TRBJ2-7
cdr3_length: 15
clone_size: NA
cdr3_aa: CASSYQRGLSYEQYF

v_call: TRBV12-3/TRBV12-4
j_call: TRBJ2-1
cdr3_length: 15
clone_size: NA
cdr3_aa: CASTGTSADFNEQFF

v_call: TRBV25-1
j_call: TRBJ2-1
cdr3_length: 13
clone_size: many
cdr3_aa: CASSLGQGKEQFF

v_call: TRBV7-6
j_call: TRBJ2-1
cdr3_length: 14
clone_size: NA
cdr3_aa: CASSNGGHYNEQFF

v_call: TRBV27
j_call: TRBJ2-2
cdr3_length: 15
clone_size: few
cdr3_aa: CASSLSRVNTGELFF

v_call: TRBV18
j_call: TRBJ2-2
cdr3_length: 15
clone_size: NA
cdr3_aa: CASSQYLANTGELFF

v_call: TRBV20-1
j_call: TRBJ1-5
cdr3_length: 15
clone_size: few
cdr3_aa: CSASTWENSNQPQHF

v_call: TRBV18
j_call: TRBJ1-1
cdr3_length: 16
clone_size: NA
cdr3_aa: CASSPGTDLMNTEAFF

v_call: TRBV20-1
j_call: TRBJ2-7
cdr3_length: 13
clone_size: few
cdr3_aa: CSAVRQGPHEQYF

v_call: TRBV5-1
j_call: TRBJ1-2
cdr3_length: 14
clone_size: NA
cdr3_aa: CASSLDPVDYGYTF

v_call: TRBV24-1
j_call: TRBJ2-3
cdr3_length: 15
clone_size: many
cdr3_aa: CATSDEPGYTDTQYF

v_call: TRBV28
j_call: TRBJ2-1
cdr3_length: 17
clone_size: NA
cdr3_aa: CASSSRMLAGGLHEQFF

v_call: TRBV12-3/TRBV12-4
j_call: TRBJ2-3
cdr3_length: 16
clone_size: few
cdr3_aa: CASSSPSGFRPDTQYF

v_call: TRBV27
j_call: TRBJ2-7
cdr3_length: 15
clone_size: few
cdr3_aa: CASSPYRDTSYEQYF

v_call: TRBV28
j_call: TRBJ2-5
cdr3_length: 16
clone_size: many
cdr3_aa: CASSPLSLAGVETQYF

v_call: TRBV2
j_call: TRBJ2-3
cdr3_length: 14
clone_size: few
cdr3_aa: CASNSGGPWDTQYF

v_call: TRBV20-1
j_call: TRBJ2-7
cdr3_length: 15
clone_size: few
cdr3_aa: CSAGPLGREINEQYF

v_call: TRBV5-4
j_call: TRBJ2-6
cdr3_length: 20
clone_size: few
cdr3_aa: CASSLIPFTQSSTGANVLTF

v_call: TRBV7-9
j_call: TRBJ2-5
cdr3_length: 14
clone_size: NA
cdr3_aa: CASSHTGYQETQYF

v_call: TRBV21-1
j_call: TRBJ1-1
cdr3_length: 15
clone_size: NA
cdr3_aa: CASSPRGTGGTEAFF

v_call: TRBV29-1
j_call: TRBJ2-2
cdr3_length: 15
clone_size: NA
cdr3_aa: CSVGLAETNTGELFF

v_call: TRBV5-6
j_call: TRBJ2-1
cdr3_length: 14
clone_size: NA
cdr3_aa: CAIGPGVLCCEQFF

v_call: TRBV30
j_call: TRBJ1-2
cdr3_length: 15
clone_size: NA
cdr3_aa: CAWSRTTKPYYGYTF

v_call: TRBV20-1
j_call: TRBJ1-2
cdr3_length: 14
clone_size: NA
cdr3_aa: CSASLTGKNYGYTF

v_call: TRBV21-1
j_call: TRBJ1-5
cdr3_length: 17
clone_size: few
cdr3_aa: CASKTETGHRVWQPQHF

v_call: TRBV20-1
j_call: TRBJ2-2
cdr3_length: 14
clone_size: NA
cdr3_aa: CSARIDGRTGELFF

v_call: TRBV4-3
j_call: TRBJ2-6
cdr3_length: 17
clone_size: NA
cdr3_aa: CASSQGKGTAGANVLTF

v_call: TRBV28
j_call: TRBJ1-5
cdr3_length: 16
clone_size: NA
cdr3_aa: CASSKTRGYSNQPQHF

v_call: TRBV28
j_call: TRBJ2-1
cdr3_length: 15
clone_size: few
cdr3_aa: CASSFSAGGVLGQFF

v_call: TRBV14
j_call: TRBJ2-6
cdr3_length: 16
clone_size: few
cdr3_aa: CASSPFRGPGANVLTF

v_call: TRBV7-9
j_call: TRBJ2-3
cdr3_length: 17
clone_size: many
cdr3_aa: CASRTQDRSTSTDTQYF

v_call: TRBV10-3
j_call: TRBJ1-2
cdr3_length: 15
clone_size: few
cdr3_aa: CAISDARTTNYGYTF

v_call: TRBV29-1
j_call: TRBJ2-4
cdr3_length: 15
clone_size: NA
cdr3_aa: CSVRSPGTSGNIQYF

v_call: TRBV15
j_call: TRBJ1-2
cdr3_length: 11
clone_size: many
cdr3_aa: CATSFRTAYTF

v_call: TRBV5-1
j_call: TRBJ2-6
cdr3_length: 17
clone_size: NA
cdr3_aa: CASSLAGRTSGANVLTF